This T cell receptor beta chain was sequenced in a study of shared clonotypes between healthy human individuals. Study in general: Each donor's CD8 memory used one plate, CD8 naive two, each CD4 subset three. Findings and caveats of the study: Measured sharing among donors was expected to vary with sequencing depth. Among a handful of donors, roughly 5% of naive CD4 clonotypes were found in common.

The protocol was immunoSEQ multiplex PCR, while the TCRdb copy is restricted to in-frame clones and leaves out a portion. Here the sample spans roughly 2.5 million clones, around 90% being singletons. CD4+ cells underwent separation, giving CD45RA+ naive and CD45RA-negative memory subsets. Regarding this clone: No antigen is known for it.

Germline CDR1 is KGHSY and CDR2 is FQNENV. CDR3 size: 15 residues. Trimming at V came to 4 bases and at J to 2 bases, leaving 3 bases not matched to a gene. The receptor's source is a man younger than 35 in good health. Sequenced material: naive CD4+ T cells sorted from blood. Subset defined: CD45RA+ positively selected. The genes are TRBV16 and TRBJ2-2, with 8 bases aligning to TRBD1. The CDR3: CASSLGQGNTGELFF. CDR3 DNA sequence: TGTGCCAGCAGCCTAGGACAGGGAAACACCGGGGAGCTGTTTTTT.